This is a list of T cell receptor beta chains from one sample in a study of control samples from healthy donors and cancer patients. Here immunoSEQ multiplex PCR was the method, and the copy in TCRdb shows in-frame clones only, minus some. The sample carries some 100,000 clones, more than 85% recorded once. The source material was blood. The receptors here all came from a woman in her forties or fifties in good health. CDR3s include the opening cysteine and the closing phenylalanine or tryptophan. A D gene is named only where the DNA matches it firmly. A clone size is listed for some rows: how often the clone was seen (once, few, many), or a class if it is expanded.

v_call,clone_size,j_call,d_call,cdr3_length,cdr3_nt,cdr3_aa
TRBV4-3,-,TRBJ1-4,-,16,TGCGCCAGCAGCCAAGATTGGACCGCTGCTAATGAAAAACTGTTTTTT,CASSQDWTAANEKLFF
TRBV7-6,-,TRBJ2-1,TRBD2,17,TGTGCCAGCAGCTTAGGTCTAGCGGGGGGGCTCTACAATGAGCAGTTCTTC,CASSLGLAGGLYNEQFF
TRBV29-1,few,TRBJ2-4,-,14,TGCAGCGTGGGAGACCCGAGCTCTCGAAACATTCAGTACTTC,CSVGDPSSRNIQYF
TRBV6-5,-,TRBJ2-7,TRBD2,15,TGTGCCAGCAGTCCAAGCGGGAGGGCCACCTACGAGCAGTACTTC,CASSPSGRATYEQYF
TRBV10-3,-,TRBJ2-2,TRBD1,16,TGTGCCATCAGTCCGGGACAGGGGCGGAGTACCGGGGAGCTGTTTTTT,CAISPGQGRSTGELFF
TRBV11-3,-,TRBJ2-3,-,13,TGTGCCAGCAGGCGGACTAATCGGGATACGCAGTATTTT,CASRRTNRDTQYF
TRBV27,-,TRBJ2-7,-,14,TGTGCCAGCAGCCTGGACTTTCTTTCCTACGAGCAGTACTTC,CASSLDFLSYEQYF
TRBV19,once,TRBJ1-4,-,13,TGTGCCAGTAGTGGCAGGCTTAATGAAAAACTGTTTTTT,CASSGRLNEKLFF
TRBV5-4,few,TRBJ2-7,-,13,TGTGCCAGCAGCGATGCTGGGAGCCACGAGCAGTACTTC,CASSDAGSHEQYF
TRBV13,once,TRBJ2-7,-,16,TGTGCCAGCAGCCCCCCCATACTTGAGGGGACCTACGAGCAGTACTTC,CASSPPILEGTYEQYF
TRBV5-6,once,TRBJ2-3,TRBD2,17,TGTGCCAGCACCCTGGGGCGCCGGGGGGGCGGCGGGGCTACGCAGTATTTT,CASTLGRRGGGGATQYF
TRBV7-9,-,TRBJ1-5,-,14,TGTGCCAGCAGCTTAGGGGGGACCGACCAGCCCCAGCATTTT,CASSLGGTDQPQHF
TRBV5-6,-,TRBJ2-1,TRBD2,15,TGTGCCAGCAGCTTAGGACTAGCGGGGCGCAATGAGCAGTTCTTC,CASSLGLAGRNEQFF
TRBV11-2,-,TRBJ1-4,-,16,TGTGCCAGCAGCTTATCCCAGGCCCAGCGGGGTGAAAAACTGTTTTTT,CASSLSQAQRGEKLFF
TRBV19,-,TRBJ1-1,-,14,TGTGCCAGTAGTGGCTGGACTTTTAACACTGAAGCTTTCTTT,CASSGWTFNTEAFF
TRBV12-3/TRBV12-4,-,TRBJ1-1,-,13,TGTGCCAGCTGCTGGGGTATGAACACTGAAGCTTTCTTT,CASCWGMNTEAFF
TRBV3-1/TRBV3-2,-,TRBJ2-7,-,14,TGTGCCAGCAGCCCCTCGGCAGGGGCCCACGAGCAGTACTTC,CASSPSAGAHEQYF
TRBV7-2,-,TRBJ2-2,-,15,TGTGCCAGCAGCTCCATGGCCCTATTCACCGGGGAGCTGTTTTTT,CASSSMALFTGELFF
TRBV7-3,-,TRBJ2-7,-,13,TGTGCCAGCAGCTCGATACAGGGCTACGAGCAGTACTTC,CASSSIQGYEQYF
TRBV19,-,TRBJ1-1,-,15,TGTGCCACACCAAAAGGGGCCTTTATGAACACTGAAGCTTTCTTT,CATPKGAFMNTEAFF
TRBV6-5,-,TRBJ2-1,TRBD2,16,TGTGCCAGCAGTTACGTTCGGACTAGCGGGAGTGATGAGCAGTTCTTC,CASSYVRTSGSDEQFF
TRBV19,-,TRBJ2-5,-,12,TGTGCCAGTAGTACGGACGGAGAGACCCAGTACTTC,CASSTDGETQYF
TRBV28,-,TRBJ2-3,TRBD2,17,TGTGCCAGCAGAACCGGGACTAGCGGGATTGGGACAGATACGCAGTATTTT,CASRTGTSGIGTDTQYF
TRBV7-2,once,TRBJ2-5,-,11,TGTGCCAGCAGCTACGAAGAGACCCAGTACTTC,CASSYEETQYF
TRBV12-2,once,TRBJ2-2,-,17,TGTGCCAGAGATCCGGGACAGGGACCGCGGGGCACCGGGGAGCTGTTTTTT,CARDPGQGPRGTGELFF
TRBV2,few,TRBJ2-1,-,14,TGTGCCAGCAGTGAAACGGGAGTGGGGCATGAGCAGTTCTTC,CASSETGVGHEQFF
TRBV5-4,-,TRBJ2-1,-,12,TGTGCCAGCAGCTTGGTAACAAATGAGCAGTTCTTC,CASSLVTNEQFF
TRBV18,once,TRBJ1-1,-,13,TGTGCCAGCTCCGAGGGGAGGAACACTGAAGCTTTCTTT,CASSEGRNTEAFF
TRBV6-5,-,TRBJ1-2,-,12,TGTGCCAGCGGGAACAGCAACTATGGCTACACCTTC,CASGNSNYGYTF
TRBV19,-,TRBJ1-1,-,15,TGTGCCAGTGGGCTCGGGAAGACAATGAACACTGAAGCTTTCTTT,CASGLGKTMNTEAFF
TRBV6-5,-,TRBJ2-7,-,14,TGTGCCAGCAGCCGCGGGGCCCCGACCTACGAGCAGTACTTC,CASSRGAPTYEQYF
TRBV7-6,-,TRBJ1-5,-,15,TGTGCCAGCAAACGGAGGTATTATAGCAATCAGCCCCAGCATTTT,CASKRRYYSNQPQHF
TRBV6-6,once,TRBJ2-7,-,13,TGTGCCAGCAGTTACGGAGGGAGATACGAGCAGTACTTC,CASSYGGRYEQYF
TRBV7-2,-,TRBJ1-2,-,16,TGTGCCAGCAGCTCCACCGGGAGCTACCTCACGGCTGGCTACACCTTC,CASSSTGSYLTAGYTF
TRBV7-6,-,TRBJ1-2,-,15,TGTGCCAGCAGCTCACGACGGGACTCCAACTATGGCTACACCTTC,CASSSRRDSNYGYTF
TRBV11-2,-,TRBJ1-2,-,12,TGTGCCAGCAGCACGGAGGCATATGGCTACACCTTC,CASSTEAYGYTF
TRBV6-4,-,TRBJ2-1,TRBD2,15,TGTGCCAGCAGTGACGGGACTAGCGGATACAATGAGCAGTTCTTC,CASSDGTSGYNEQFF
TRBV19,once,TRBJ1-1,-,16,TGTGCCAGTAGTGCACCGAGGCTCGGGGAATTAACTGAAGCTTTCTTT,CASSAPRLGELTEAFF
TRBV6-5,few,TRBJ1-3,TRBD1,16,TGTGCCAGCAGTTCCCCACAGGGGGCAATTGGAAACACCATATATTTT,CASSSPQGAIGNTIYF
TRBV5-1,-,TRBJ1-6,TRBD1,15,TGCGCCAGCAGCTTGGAGACAGGGGTTAATTCACCCCTCCACTTT,CASSLETGVNSPLHF
TRBV4-3,-,TRBJ2-7,-,15,TGCGCCAGCAGCCAAGATTTAATTAGCAGCTACGAGCAGTACTTC,CASSQDLISSYEQYF
TRBV19,-,TRBJ2-1,-,14,TGTGCCAGTAGTCCAAGCGGCTCCTACAATGAGCAGTTCTTC,CASSPSGSYNEQFF
TRBV4-1,-,TRBJ2-1,TRBD2,19,TGCGCCAGCAGCCTCCCGAGGGGGTCTAGCGGGGGGAACCGCAATGAGCAGTTCTTC,CASSLPRGSSGGNRNEQFF
TRBV7-3,once,TRBJ2-1,TRBD2,16,TGTGCCAGCAGCTCCCTCCGGGGGGTCTCCTACAATGAGCAGTTCTTC,CASSSLRGVSYNEQFF
TRBV15,few,TRBJ1-3,TRBD1,16,TGTGCCACCAGCAGTGTGTGGACAGGGGCCGGAAACACCATATATTTT,CATSSVWTGAGNTIYF
TRBV4-2,-,TRBJ1-1,-,15,TGTGCCAGCAGCCGGTCAGGGGCCGAGAACACTGAAGCTTTCTTT,CASSRSGAENTEAFF
TRBV27,-,TRBJ2-1,TRBD2,16,TGTGCCAGCAGTTTAAAGTTGAAGGGACTAGCCTATGAGCAGTTCTTC,CASSLKLKGLAYEQFF
TRBV19,-,TRBJ1-1,-,15,TGTGCCAGTAGTATAGTAGAGGGTACCCACACTGAAGCTTTCTTT,CASSIVEGTHTEAFF